This TCR beta chain came from a study of blood T cell repertoires in COVID-19 (dated by TCRdb to the early 2020s). About the full investigation: Collaborator samples came from the United States, Italy and Spain and covered acute and convalescent phases of COVID-19. Samples came from the ongoing ImmuneRACE study (first 160 participants) plus 1,254 subjects from 6 global collaborators. Sample metadata almost always included a de-identified subject ID, COVID-19 status, age in years and sex. Where HLA class I and class II types were available, the types were taken from metadata supplied by the sample provider, not from assay-based typing. Subjects who had been exposed to COVID-19, were actively infected with it, or had recovered from it provided the deeply sampled blood TCRbeta repertoires that made up the dataset. The prospective study material was composed of cDNA or gDNA derived from T cells, B-cell-depleted T cells, or PBMCs. The repertoires were made available in a free public database intended to serve as a resource for research on the immune response to SARS-CoV-2. Results the study describes overall, beyond this receptor: How much clinical and demographic metadata was included differed by source and by participant, and the metadata was provided uncurated.

The immunoSEQ Assay, a bias-controlled multiplex PCR, was used to amplify TCRbeta CDR3 regions from genomic DNA. The original methods were these. Within the assay, amplification of reference gene primers was used to estimate how many nucleated cells each sample contained. To quantify the absolute abundance of each unique TCRbeta CDR3 rearrangement, sequence reads were collapsed and filtered. For each sample, productive Simpson clonality was calculated by taking the square root of Simpson's diversity index across productive rearrangements. The immuneACCESS repertoire file appears here via TCRdb, limited to in-frame rearrangements. These files lack a portion of the clones; in checked studies, under half of the deficit traces to unresolved V genes, and the cause of the others is not known. That table gives V, J and clone size, and the DNA gave D and trimming. Within this sample are 190,000 or so clones, with 80% to 90% of them counted one time only. Roughly 0.78% of the sample lies in the top ten.

Via the germline V gene, CDR1 is LGHNA and CDR2 YSLEER. There are 14 amino acids in the CDR3, from cysteine to phenylalanine inclusive. The retained sequence is limited to the CDR3, 42 bases, with the frame set at the first base. Deletion took 0 bases off V and 8 bases off J, with a span of 13 bases between the germline ends. This clone was seen only a few times. The antigen this receptor binds is unknown. Base qualities are not at hand, and no much larger clone is one base apart. Each collaborating institution followed its own protocols to collect whole blood in K2EDTA tubes. Collaborator samples were shipped for TCRbeta analysis as frozen whole blood, isolated PBMCs, or DNA extracted from either sample type.

The source is a woman aged 70-85 years with acute or convalescent COVID-19. In this chain, TRBV4-3 is recombined with TRBJ1-1, with a tentative D gene TRBD1 over 5 matching bases. What was sequenced was peripheral blood. The sequenced DNA: TGCGCCAGCAGCCAAGATAAGTGGGGCGTAGAAGCTTTCTTT. The encoded protein is CASSQDKWGVEAFF.